This TCR beta chain was profiled in a study of blood T cells in healthy people across ages. Comments on this clonotype: It may be a read error: a sequence one base away is much more abundant.

The length of the CDR3 is 12 residues. CDR1 and CDR2 (germline): MDHEN, SYDVKM. PCR was performed a second time for about 7 to 12 cycles using a sample-barcoded 5' primer and a J-beta primer mix. One entry per CDR3 protein results from TCRdb running MiXCR on the 5' RACE reads. The sample lists around 1,800,000 distinct CDR3 sequences, more than 35% occurring once. The receptor was isolated from a human donor in good health. V usage is TRBV28 and J usage is TRBJ2-7; D is undetermined. Sample: blood. The CDR3 nucleotides read TGTGCCTGCAGATTAAACTCCTACGAGCAGTACTTC. This encodes CACRLNSYEQYF.